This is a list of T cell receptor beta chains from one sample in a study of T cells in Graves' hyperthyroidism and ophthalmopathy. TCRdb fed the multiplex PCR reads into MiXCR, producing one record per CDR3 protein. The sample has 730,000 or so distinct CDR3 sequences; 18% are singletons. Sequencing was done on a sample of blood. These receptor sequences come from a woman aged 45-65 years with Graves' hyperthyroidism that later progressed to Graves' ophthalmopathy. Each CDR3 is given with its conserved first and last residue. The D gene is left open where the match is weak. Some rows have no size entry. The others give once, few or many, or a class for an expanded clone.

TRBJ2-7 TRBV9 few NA TGTGCCAGCAGCGCCTCCGGGGGCGGATCCTACGAGCAGTACTTC CASSASGGGSYEQYF
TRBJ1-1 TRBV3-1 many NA TGTGCCAGCAGCCTGGCAGGCCCCCGAATGAACACTGAAGCTTTCTTT CASSLAGPRMNTEAFF
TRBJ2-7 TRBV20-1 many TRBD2 TGCAGTGCTCTTAGCGGGGGAAATTCCTACGAGCAGTACTTC CSALSGGNSYEQYF
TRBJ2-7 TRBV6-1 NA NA TGTGCCAGCACCCCCCGGACGGGCTCCTACGAGCAGTACTTC CASTPRTGSYEQYF
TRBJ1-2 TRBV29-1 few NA TGCAGCGTTGAAGATCTAGGACAGCAGATCTATGGCTACACCTTC CSVEDLGQQIYGYTF
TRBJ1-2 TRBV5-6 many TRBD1 TGTGCCAGCAGCTTCAGGGACAGGGGGAGTGGCTACACCTTC CASSFRDRGSGYTF
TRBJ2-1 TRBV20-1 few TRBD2 TGCAGTGCAAGACTAGCGGGGGCCTACAATGAGCAGTTCTTC CSARLAGAYNEQFF
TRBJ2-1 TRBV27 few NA TGTGCCAGCAGTTTATCGTTAGGGTCCAGCTCCTACAATGAGCAGTTCTTC CASSLSLGSSSYNEQFF
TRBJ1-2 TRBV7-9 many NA TGTGCCAGCAGCCGGACAGCCAACTATGGCTACACCTTC CASSRTANYGYTF
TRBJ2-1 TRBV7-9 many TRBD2 TGTGCCAGCAACGATAGGCGACTAGCGGGGCTTGGGGTTGAGCAGTTCTTC CASNDRRLAGLGVEQFF
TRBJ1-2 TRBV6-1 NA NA TGTGCCAGCACCACCCGGACGGACACTAAGTTAGGCTACACCTTC CASTTRTDTKLGYTF
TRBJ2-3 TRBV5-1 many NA TGCGCCAGCAGCTTGGGGGTAGCGGATACGCAGTATTTT CASSLGVADTQYF
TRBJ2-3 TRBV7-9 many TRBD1 TGTGCCAGCAGCTCCCACCCAGGGGGCCGCAACACAGATACGCAGTATTTT CASSSHPGGRNTDTQYF
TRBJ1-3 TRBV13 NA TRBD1 TGTGCCAGCAGCTCACTGACAGGGTGGGCCGACTCTGGAAACACCATATATTTT CASSSLTGWADSGNTIYF
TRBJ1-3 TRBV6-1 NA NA TGTGCCAGCAGTGACACCGGGCGGGATGGAAACACCATATATTTT CASSDTGRDGNTIYF
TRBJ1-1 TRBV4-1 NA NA TGCGCCAGCAGCCAATCCCCGGGGGATGAAGCTTTCTTT CASSQSPGDEAFF
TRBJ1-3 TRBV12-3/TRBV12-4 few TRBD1 TGTGCCAGCAGACGCCGGGACAGCGGAAACACCATATATTTT CASRRRDSGNTIYF
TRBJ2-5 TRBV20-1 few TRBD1 TGCAGTGCTAGGACAGGGGAAGAGACCCAGTACTTC CSARTGEETQYF
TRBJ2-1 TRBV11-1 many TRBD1 TGTGCCAGCAGCTTATTACCGGGACAGGGTTCCTACAATGAGCAGTTCTTC CASSLLPGQGSYNEQFF
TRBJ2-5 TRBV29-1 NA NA TGCAGCGTTGATTATGACCAGGGAAAGACCCAGTACTTC CSVDYDQGKTQYF
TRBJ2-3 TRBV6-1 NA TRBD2 TGTGCCCTTCGGACTAGCGGGGGGTCAGATACGCAGTATTTT CALRTSGGSDTQYF
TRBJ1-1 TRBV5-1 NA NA TGCGCCAGCAGCTTAGGGGTAGGTGACACTGAAGCTTTCTTT CASSLGVGDTEAFF
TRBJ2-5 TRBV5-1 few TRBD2 TGCGCCAGCAGCACCCTCGGGACTAGTGGTGAGACCCAGTACTTC CASSTLGTSGETQYF
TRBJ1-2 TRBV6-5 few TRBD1 TGTGCCAGCAGTTACTCGACAGGGCGCAATGGCTACACCTTC CASSYSTGRNGYTF
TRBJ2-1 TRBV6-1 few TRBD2 TGTGCCAGCAGCACGAGGACTAGCGGGGTCAATGAGCAGTTCTTC CASSTRTSGVNEQFF
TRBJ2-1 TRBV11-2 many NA TGTGCCAGCAGCTTAATTAGGGGGGCCTACAATGAGCAGTTCTTC CASSLIRGAYNEQFF
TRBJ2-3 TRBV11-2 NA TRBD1 TGTGCCAGCAGCATCAGGGGGCTTGCAGATACGCAGTATTTT CASSIRGLADTQYF
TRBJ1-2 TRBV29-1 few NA TGCAGCGTCTCGGTTTACTATGGCTACACCTTC CSVSVYYGYTF
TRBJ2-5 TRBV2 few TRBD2 TGTGCCAGCACCTCCCTGGGAACGGGGGGGGAGACCCAGTACTTC CASTSLGTGGETQYF
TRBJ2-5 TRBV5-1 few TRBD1 TGCGCCAGCAGCGCCGGGACAGGGGTGTACCAGTACTTC CASSAGTGVYQYF
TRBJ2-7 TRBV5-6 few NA TGTGCCAGCAGCTTGGGTGGGGGGAGCCCCTACGAGCAGTACTTC CASSLGGGSPYEQYF
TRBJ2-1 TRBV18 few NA TGTGCCAGCTCACCAAGGGGTTGGTATGAGCAGTTCTTC CASSPRGWYEQFF
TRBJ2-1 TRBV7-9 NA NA TGTGCCAGCGTCCGCGGCGGATTCTACAATGAGCAGTTCTTC CASVRGGFYNEQFF
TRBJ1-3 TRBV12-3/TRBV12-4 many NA TGTGCCAGCAGTTCGTCCGGGAACTCTGGAAACACCATATATTTT CASSSSGNSGNTIYF
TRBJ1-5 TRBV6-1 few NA TGTACCAGCTTTTCGACAGACAATCAGCCCCAGCATTTT CTSFSTDNQPQHF
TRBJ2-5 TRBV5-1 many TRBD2 TGTGCCAGCAGCTTACGGGGGGGGGAGACCCAGTACTTC CASSLRGGETQYF
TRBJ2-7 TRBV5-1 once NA TGCGCCAGTAGTGCGACAACCTCCTACGAGCAGTACTTC CASSATTSYEQYF
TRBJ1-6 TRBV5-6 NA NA TGTGCCAGCAGCCCGGAGGACAGTTCGCGATCACCCCTCCACTTT CASSPEDSSRSPLHF
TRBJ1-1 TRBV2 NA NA TGTGCCAGCAGTGAATTGGGATATATGGAAGCTTTCTTT CASSELGYMEAFF
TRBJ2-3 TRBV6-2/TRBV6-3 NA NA TGTGCCAGCAGCCCCGCGTGGACAGATACGCAGTATTTT CASSPAWTDTQYF
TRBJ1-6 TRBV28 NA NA TGTGCCAGCCGACCGGACATGAATTCACCCCTCCACTTT CASRPDMNSPLHF
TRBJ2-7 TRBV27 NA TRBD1 TGTGCCAGCAGTCCCGGGACAGGCTACGAGCAGCACTTC CASSPGTGYEQHF
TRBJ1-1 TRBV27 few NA TGTGCCAGCAGGTGGGATCCGAACACTGAAGCTTTCTTT CASRWDPNTEAFF
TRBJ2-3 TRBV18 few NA TGTGCCAGCTCACCACCTGGGGCGTATTTGGATACGCAGTATTTT CASSPPGAYLDTQYF
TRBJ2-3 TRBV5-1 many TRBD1 TGCGCCAGCAGCCAGAGGACAGGGTCAGATACGCAGTATTTT CASSQRTGSDTQYF